These 12 T cell receptor beta chains originate from one sample sequenced in a study of blood T cell repertoires in COVID-19. The method was immunoSEQ multiplex PCR; TCRdb's version includes in-frame clones alone and lacks a portion of them. This sample has approximately 180,000 clones; around nine tenths occur once, and the top ten carry roughly a fifth. Sequencing was done on a sample of peripheral blood. The receptors originated from a man aged 55 to 70 with active or convalescent COVID-19.

This sequence joins TRBV3-1 (or the pseudogene TRBV3-2) and TRBJ1-5; D unclear. Germline-derived CDR1 and CDR2 are LGHDT and YNNKEL (reference sequence). This CDR3 contains 13 residues. V lost 4 bases and J lost 9, with 13 bases in between. CDR3 region: CASSPNSISPQHF. The CDR3 coding sequence is TGTGCCAGCAGCCCCAACTCCATTTCGCCCCAGCATTTT.

The chain combines TRBV7-9 with TRBJ2-5, with unresolved D. The CDR3 loop spans 12 amino acids. CDR1 is SEHNR and CDR2 is FQNEAQ in the germline V gene (reference sequence). V gave up 5 bases and J gave up 0 bases, with 4 bases separating them. The CDR3 reads CASSRDQETQYF. DNA for the CDR3: TGTGCCAGCAGCCGGGACCAAGAGACCCAGTACTTC.

This chain connects TRBV6-5 to TRBJ1-1, with D unclear. V lost 0 bases and J 1 base, leaving 9 bases between the germline ends. Germline CDR1 MNHEY, CDR2 SVGAGI. This CDR3 is 15 amino acids long. Written as DNA, the CDR3 is TGTGCCAGCAGTTACTCGACTCCCCCGAACACTGAAGCTTTCTTT. Translating gives CASSYSTPPNTEAFF.

This rearrangement joins TRBV10-3 to TRBJ2-3, with unresolved D. Looked up from germline, CDR1 is ENHRY and CDR2 is SYGVKD. The CDR3 covers 15 residues. Trimming shortened V by 2 bases and J by 2 bases, and 11 bases separated the two germline ends. This CDR3 is CAISEERQSTDTQYF. DNA for the CDR3: TGTGCCATCAGTGAGGAGAGGCAATCCACAGATACGCAGTATTTT.

The chain recombines TRBV5-1 with TRBJ1-2; 8 bases are a match to TRBD1. The CDR3 consists of 14 residues. The V gene end was trimmed by 4 bases and the J gene end by 5 bases; junction bases not matched to a gene: 7. Germline lookup yields CDR1 SGHRS and CDR2 YFSETQ. DNA of the CDR3: TGCGCCAGCAGCATAGGACAGGGTGGGTATGGCTACACCTTC. Translating gives CASSIGQGGYGYTF. Based on the CDR3 plus reference TRBV5-1 and TRBJ1-2, the full variable domain is KAGVTQTPRYLIKTRGQQVTLSCSPISGHRSVSWYQQTPGQGLQFLFEYFSETQRNKGNFPGRFSGRQFSNSRSEMNVSTLELGDSALYLCASSIGQGGYGYTFGSGTRLTVV.

The rearrangement uses TRBV7-9 and TRBJ2-1, with 10 bases lining up with TRBD2. The germline gives CDR1 SEHNR, CDR2 FQNEAQ (reference sequence). This CDR3 spans 14 amino acids. The V gene end was trimmed by 5 bases and the J gene end by 5 bases; junction bases not matched to a gene: 3. This CDR3 reads CASSRTSGHNEQFF. CDR3 sequence (DNA): TGTGCCAGCAGCCGGACTAGCGGACACAATGAGCAGTTCTTC.

Only a few counts were recorded for this clone. The chain is built from TRBV10-3 and TRBJ1-2; 7 bases align to TRBD1. The CDR3 extends over 14 amino acids. The germline V gene encodes CDR1 ENHRY and CDR2 SYGVKD. V was clipped by 8 bases and J by 1 base; unmatched bases: 7. The CDR3 here is CAIGTVQINYGYTF. CDR3 nucleotides: TGTGCCATCGGGACAGTGCAAATTAACTATGGCTACACCTTC.

The rearrangement links TRBV12-3 or TRBV12-4 to TRBJ2-3; no definite D call. CDR3 length: 12 residues. V was pared by 3 bases and J by 6 bases, with 7 bases between. CDR3 nucleotides: TGTGCCAGCAGTTTGCGATCTGATACGCAGTATTTT. Amino acid sequence: CASSLRSDTQYF.

The gene calls are TRBV5-6 and TRBJ2-7; D perhaps matches TRBD1 (5 bases). The CDR3 loop spans 13 amino acids. V shed 4 bases and J shed 5 bases, with 13 bases lying between them. Germline CDR1 and CDR2: SGHDT and YYEEEE. The CDR3 loop is CASSRQNRHEQYF. In DNA, the CDR3 is TGTGCCAGCAGCCGACAGAATAGGCACGAGCAGTACTTC. Variable domain in full (rest from reference TRBV5-6 and TRBJ2-7): DAGVTQSPTHLIKTRGQQVTLRCSPKSGHDTVSWYQQALGQGPQFIFQYYEEEERQRGNFPDRFSGHQFPNYSSELNVNALLLGDSALYLCASSRQNRHEQYFGPGTRLTVT.

This clone was observed a single time. This chain links TRBV27 with TRBJ1-5, with D unresolved. V was clipped by 2 bases and J by 0 bases, with 5 bases between them. The CDR3 covers 14 residues. Looked up from germline, CDR1 is MNHEY and CDR2 is SMNVEV (reference sequence). CDR3: CASSLSASNQPQHF. For the CDR3, the DNA is TGTGCCAGCAGTTTAAGCGCTAGCAATCAGCCCCAGCATTTT.

A few counts support this clone. The V and J genes are TRBV7-2 and TRBJ1-3; 7 nucleotides agree with TRBD1. The ends lost 5 bases at V and 6 bases at J; junction bases unmatched: 4. Per the germline V gene, CDR1 is SGHTA and CDR2 is FQGNSA. The length of the CDR3 is 13 residues. CDR3 sequence: CASSTGELNTIYF. Written as DNA, the CDR3 is TGTGCCAGCAGCACAGGGGAACTAAACACCATATATTTT.

The chain uses TRBV24-1 and TRBJ2-1, with 8 bases aligning to TRBD1. The germline V gene has CDR1 KGHDR and CDR2 SFDVKD. The CDR3 contains 14 residues. The V gene end was trimmed by 4 bases and the J gene end by 7 bases; junction bases not matched to a gene: 5. The CDR3 region is CATSDPGQANEQFF. In DNA form, the CDR3 reads TGTGCCACCAGTGACCCGGGACAGGCGAATGAGCAGTTCTTC.